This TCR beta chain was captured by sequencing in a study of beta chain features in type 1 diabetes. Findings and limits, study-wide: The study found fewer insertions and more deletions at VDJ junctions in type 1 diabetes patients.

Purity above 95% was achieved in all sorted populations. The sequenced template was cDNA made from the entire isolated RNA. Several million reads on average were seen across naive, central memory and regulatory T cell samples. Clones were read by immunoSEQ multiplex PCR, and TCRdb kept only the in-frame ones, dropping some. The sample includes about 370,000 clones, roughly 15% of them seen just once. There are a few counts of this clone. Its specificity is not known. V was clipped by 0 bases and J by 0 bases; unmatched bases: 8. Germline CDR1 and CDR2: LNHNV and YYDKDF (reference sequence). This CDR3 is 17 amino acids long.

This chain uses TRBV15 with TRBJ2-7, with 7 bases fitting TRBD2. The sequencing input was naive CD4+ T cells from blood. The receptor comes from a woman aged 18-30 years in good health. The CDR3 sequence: CATSRDVSGTPSYEQYF. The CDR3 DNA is TGTGCCACCAGCAGAGATGTAAGCGGGACCCCCTCCTACGAGCAGTACTTC.